A selection of T cell receptor beta chains follows, all from one sample in a study of identical twins. TCRdb itself ran the 5' RACE reads through MiXCR, one entry per CDR3 protein. The table includes about 520,000 distinct CDR3 sequences, 20% to 25% detected once. The same data also went into a second study, on T cells expressing NK-cell markers.

The sequenced sample was CD4+ T cells sorted from blood. The receptors shown here come from a woman under 30 in good health. The CDR3 runs from the conserved cysteine through the conserved F or W. A D gene is named only where the DNA matches it firmly. Expanded clones are given a class, and other clones once, few, many or no size at all.

d_call	v_call	clone_size	j_call	cdr3_nt	cdr3_aa
.	TRBV15	.	TRBJ1-4	TGTGCCACCAGCTCCGCGGGAAAGGACAGCCCCCCGTCCTTTGGAAAACTGTTTTTT	CATSSAGKDSPPSFGKLFF
.	TRBV7-2	.	TRBJ2-3	TGTGCCAGCAGCTTACCGGGACTTCGCACAGATACGCAGTATTTT	CASSLPGLRTDTQYF
.	TRBV9	few	TRBJ2-5	TGTGCCAGCAGCGTAGCTCAGACTTTACAAGAGACCCAGTACTTC	CASSVAQTLQETQYF
TRBD2	TRBV7-8	.	TRBJ2-1	TGTGCCAGCAGCTTATCTTGGGCGGGGGGGCAGCACAATGAGCAGTTCTTC	CASSLSWAGGQHNEQFF
.	TRBV10-3	.	TRBJ2-3	TGTGCCATCAGTGGACATTACACAGATACGCAGTATTTT	CAISGHYTDTQYF
TRBD1	TRBV4-2	.	TRBJ2-7	TGTGCCAGCAGCCATCCCGGGACAGAAAGATACTTC	CASSHPGTERYF
.	TRBV29-1	.	TRBJ2-5	TGCAGCGTTGGCAAGGGGGGGGAGACCCAGTACTTC	CSVGKGGETQYF
.	TRBV10-3	many	TRBJ2-3	TGTGCCATCAGTGGGCGGGCCACCACAGATACGCAGTATTTT	CAISGRATTDTQYF
TRBD1	TRBV11-3	.	TRBJ1-2	TGTGCCAGCAGCCGAGGACAGGGGGTAGTGTTGGACTATGGCTACACCTTC	CASSRGQGVVLDYGYTF
.	TRBV20-1	few	TRBJ2-1	TGCAGTGCTAGATTAGGTCTACCCGAAGTCAATGAGCAGTTCTTC	CSARLGLPEVNEQFF
TRBD2	TRBV20-1	.	TRBJ2-2	TGCAGTGCTAGCAAACTAGCGGGGGGGGCCGGGGAGCTGTTTTTT	CSASKLAGGAGELFF
.	TRBV9	.	TRBJ1-1	TGTGCCAGCAGCGTAGAACCCTCTCGTGGAAACGAAGCTTTCTTT	CASSVEPSRGNEAFF
.	TRBV5-1	.	TRBJ2-3	TGCGCCAGCAGCTCGGCCCATACAGATACGCAGTATTTT	CASSSAHTDTQYF
.	TRBV5-1	few	TRBJ1-1	TGCGCCAGCAGCTTGGCCGTCGGACACACTGAAGCTTTCTTT	CASSLAVGHTEAFF
.	TRBV6-5	few	TRBJ2-1	TGTGCCAGCAGTTCAGGTACCAATGAGCAGTTCTTC	CASSSGTNEQFF
TRBD2	TRBV9	few	TRBJ2-1	TGTGCCAGCAGCCTTACCGGGAGCGGGGGCTCCTACAATGAGCAGTTCTTC	CASSLTGSGGSYNEQFF
.	TRBV7-2	.	TRBJ2-1	TGTGCCAGCAGCTTAATTTTTACCGAGAATGAGCAGTTCTTC	CASSLIFTENEQFF
.	TRBV6-5	.	TRBJ1-5	TGTGCCAGCAGTTACAGGTATAGCAATCAGCCCCAGCATTTT	CASSYRYSNQPQHF
.	TRBV24-1	.	TRBJ1-5	TGTGCCACCAGCGAGGGGGGTAAGCCCCAGCATTTT	CATSEGGKPQHF
.	TRBV28	many	TRBJ1-5	TGTGCCAGCACCCTATCCAGGGAGAGACAGCCCCAGCATTTT	CASTLSRERQPQHF
TRBD2	TRBV12-3/TRBV12-4	.	TRBJ2-1	TGTGCCAGCAGTTTTTCTAGCGGGAGAAATGAGCAGTTCTTC	CASSFSSGRNEQFF
.	TRBV15	few	TRBJ1-3	TGTGCCACCAGCAGAGAGGGGGTTTCTGGAAACACCATATATTTT	CATSREGVSGNTIYF
TRBD1	TRBV10-3	few	TRBJ1-1	TGTGCCATCAGTGGCCTTGGACAGGGCACTGAAGCTTTCTTT	CAISGLGQGTEAFF
TRBD1	TRBV20-1	.	TRBJ2-1	TGCAGTGCTATTATACGGGACAGATACAATGAGCAGTTCTTC	CSAIIRDRYNEQFF
.	TRBV15	few	TRBJ2-3	TGTGCCACCAGCAGAGATTATGCAGGGCCAAGCACAGATACGCAGTATTTT	CATSRDYAGPSTDTQYF
.	TRBV10-3	.	TRBJ1-2	TGTGCCACAGGGAAAGACTATGGCTACACCTTC	CATGKDYGYTF
TRBD2	TRBV20-1	.	TRBJ2-5	TGCAGTGCTAGGGGCCAGGCGGGAGGGTACCAAGAGACCCAGTACTTC	CSARGQAGGYQETQYF
TRBD1	TRBV5-6	.	TRBJ2-7	TGTGCCAGCAGCCCCGGACAGGCGAGGCTCCACGAGCAGTACTTC	CASSPGQARLHEQYF
.	TRBV19	few	TRBJ2-5	TGTGCCAGTAGCCCCCCTCGGGGTTTTGGGAAAGAGACCCAGTACTTC	CASSPPRGFGKETQYF
TRBD1	TRBV11-1	few	TRBJ2-2	TGTGCCAGCAGCTTAGCACCGGGACAGCCCGCGAACACCGGGGAGCTGTTTTTT	CASSLAPGQPANTGELFF
TRBD2	TRBV9	.	TRBJ2-1	TGTGCCAGCAGCACCGGGACTATAGCACCCAATGTGCAGTTCTTC	CASSTGTIAPNVQFF
.	TRBV5-5	few	TRBJ1-2	TGTGCCAGCAGCTTTAAGGGACGGCCCAGAGAGGGTGGCTATGGCTACACCTTC	CASSFKGRPREGGYGYTF
TRBD2	TRBV7-8	few	TRBJ2-2	TGTGCCAGCAGCTTAGTCAGCGGGAGTTTCCCCGGGGAGCTGTTTTTT	CASSLVSGSFPGELFF
.	TRBV10-1	few	TRBJ1-6	TGCGCCAGCAGTACCGGACAGTCCGGTAATTCACCCCTCCACTTT	CASSTGQSGNSPLHF
.	TRBV6-4	many	TRBJ2-3	TGTGCCAGCAAGGCGGGTTACAGCACAGATACGCAGTATTTT	CASKAGYSTDTQYF
.	TRBV7-3	few	TRBJ2-1	TGTGCCAGCAGCTCCGATCCGGGCAATGAGCAGTTCTTC	CASSSDPGNEQFF
TRBD2	TRBV6-1	few	TRBJ2-1	TGTGCCAGCAGTCAAGGACTAGCGGGAGGTTGGGATGAGCAGTTCTTC	CASSQGLAGGWDEQFF
.	TRBV11-2	.	TRBJ2-2	TGTGCCAGCAGCTTAGTCTGGGACTCCGGCAACACCGGGGAGCTGTTTTTT	CASSLVWDSGNTGELFF
TRBD2	TRBV5-1	.	TRBJ2-1	TGCGCCAGCCAACAGGGGCCGGGACTAGCGGGAGGGAGCTCCTACAATGAGCAGTTCTTC	CASQQGPGLAGGSSYNEQFF
.	TRBV12-3/TRBV12-4	many	TRBJ1-6	TGTGCCAGCAACTCCGGGGGGACGGGCGATTCACCCCTCCACTTT	CASNSGGTGDSPLHF
.	TRBV6-5	.	TRBJ2-5	TGTGCCGGCGGGACTGCAGAGACCCAGTACTTC	CAGGTAETQYF
.	TRBV9	.	TRBJ1-4	TGTGCCAGCAGCGTAACAGCCGAGAATGAAAAACTGTTTTTT	CASSVTAENEKLFF
.	TRBV20-1	few	TRBJ1-1	TGCAGGGGCATCGGTCTGACCACTGAAGCTTTCTTT	CRGIGLTTEAFF
.	TRBV6-1	.	TRBJ2-7	TGTGCCAGCAGGAGGGGACTTTTCGACTCCTACGAGCAGTACTTC	CASRRGLFDSYEQYF
TRBD1	TRBV5-1	.	TRBJ2-1	TGCGCCAGCAGCATAAACAGGGGGCGCACGGCTGTCAATGAGCAGTTCTTC	CASSINRGRTAVNEQFF
TRBD2	TRBV12-3/TRBV12-4	few	TRBJ2-1	TGTGCCAGCAGCCCCGGACTAGCGGGCGGCTTACATGAGCAGTTCTTC	CASSPGLAGGLHEQFF
.	TRBV6-2/TRBV6-3	few	TRBJ1-5	TGTGCCAGCACCACCCAGGGCCTGCCCCAGCATTTT	CASTTQGLPQHF
.	TRBV12-3/TRBV12-4	few	TRBJ2-5	TGTGCCAGCAGTTACCAGAAGCAGACCCAGTACTTC	CASSYQKQTQYF
TRBD1	TRBV29-1	many	TRBJ2-2	TGCAGCGTTGGAGGGGGCTCTGGCACCGGGGAGCTGTTTTTT	CSVGGGSGTGELFF
.	TRBV29-1	.	TRBJ2-1	TGCAGCGTTGAAATAATAGGGACGACGAATTTTGAGCAGTTCTTC	CSVEIIGTTNFEQFF
.	TRBV7-9	few	TRBJ2-1	TGTGTCAGCAAGGGTAGGCGGGGCCGACTAAACAATGAGCAGTTCTTC	CVSKGRRGRLNNEQFF
.	TRBV27	.	TRBJ1-1	TGTGCCAGCAGTTTATCGCAGGAGATGGACACTGAAGCTTTCTTT	CASSLSQEMDTEAFF
TRBD1	TRBV19	.	TRBJ1-5	TGTGCCAGTAGCCGCCGCGAACCGGGGACAGGGGTCAATCAGCCCCAGCATTTT	CASSRREPGTGVNQPQHF
.	TRBV7-2	.	TRBJ2-1	TGTGCCAGCAGCTTAGTCGCGGGGCAGTTGTACAATGAGCAGTTCTTC	CASSLVAGQLYNEQFF
.	TRBV7-9	few	TRBJ1-1	TGTGCCAGCAGCTTTACAGGTCTCACTGAAGCTTTCTTT	CASSFTGLTEAFF
TRBD1	TRBV12-3/TRBV12-4	.	TRBJ2-5	TGTGCCAGCACCCCAACAGGGGGAGAGACCCAGTACTTC	CASTPTGGETQYF
TRBD1	TRBV12-3/TRBV12-4	few	TRBJ1-1	TGTGCCAGCAGTTACGACAGGGACACTGAAGCTTTCTTT	CASSYDRDTEAFF